This T cell receptor (beta chain) was sequenced for a study of T cell responses to AZD1222 COVID-19 vaccine. Germline V CDR1 and CDR2: SQVTM, ANQGSEA. This CDR3 is built from 13 residues. After removal of 7 bases from V and 4 bases from J, the junction contained 6 bases not matched to a gene. Overall study findings and caveats: Reportedly, close to half of spike-specific TCRs are directed against unmutated variant regions. Mapped onto spike, vaccine-associated CD4 TCRs spanned it and were dominant at 160-218 and 743-854.

Some clones are missing from TCRdb's copy, which holds only in-frame ones; the method was immunoSEQ multiplex PCR. Here the sample spans some 170,000 clones, about 90% being singletons. About this clone itself: Its specificity is unknown.

This chain connects TRBV29-1 to TRBJ2-2; 7 nucleotides align to TRBD1. This clonotype was obtained from an adult who received the MenACWY meningococcal vaccine as a control. The specimen was peripheral blood, collected 28 days after the second dose of the MenACWY control vaccine. The CDR3 sequence is CSADGTATGELFF. For the CDR3, the DNA is TGCAGCGCAGATGGGACAGCCACCGGGGAGCTGTTTTTT.